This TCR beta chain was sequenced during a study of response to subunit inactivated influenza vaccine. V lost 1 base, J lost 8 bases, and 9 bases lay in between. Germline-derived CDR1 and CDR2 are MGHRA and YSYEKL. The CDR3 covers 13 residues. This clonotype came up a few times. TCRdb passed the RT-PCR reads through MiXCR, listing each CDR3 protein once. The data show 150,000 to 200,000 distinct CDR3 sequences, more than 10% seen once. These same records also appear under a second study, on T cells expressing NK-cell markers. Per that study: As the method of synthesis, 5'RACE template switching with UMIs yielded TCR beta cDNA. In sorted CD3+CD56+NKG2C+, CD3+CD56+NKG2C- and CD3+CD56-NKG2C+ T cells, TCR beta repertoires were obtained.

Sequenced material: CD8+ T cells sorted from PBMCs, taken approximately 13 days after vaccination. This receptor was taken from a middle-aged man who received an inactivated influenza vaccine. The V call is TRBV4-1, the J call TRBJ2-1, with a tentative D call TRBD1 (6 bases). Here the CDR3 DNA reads TGCGCCAGCAGCCAAGGCCAGGGGTATGAGCAGTTCTTC. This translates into CASSQGQGYEQFF.